This TCR beta chain emerged from a study of cytomegalovirus exposure and HLA in healthy donors. It was with 60 Vbeta and 13 Jbeta primers that the PCR ran. Sequenced by immunoSEQ multiplex PCR; TCRdb stores in-frame clones only, minus some. The data show 95,000 to 150,000 clones, approximately 80% seen once. This CDR3 contains 15 residues. J gave up 3 bases and V 3 bases, and 0 bases lay outside the gene matches. The germline V gene encodes CDR1 SNHLY and CDR2 FYNNEI. The sequence was collected from a female donor in good health and CMV-seropositive. This chain links TRBV2 with TRBJ2-3; 13 bases fit TRBD2. The sample taken for sequencing was PBMCs. The CDR3 bases are TGTGCCAGCAGTGAGGGACTAGCGGGGACAGATACGCAGTATTTT. Its protein is CASSEGLAGTDTQYF. Drawing the rest from reference TRBV2 and TRBJ2-3, the complete variable domain is EPEVTQTPSHQVTQMGQEVILRCVPISNHLYFYWYRQILGQKVEFLVSFYNNEISEKSEIFDDQFSVERPDGSNFTLKIRSTKLEDSAMYFCASSEGLAGTDTQYFGPGTRLTVL.